This section outlines one T cell receptor beta chain sequence together with its context. This entry belongs to a study of blood T cell repertoires in COVID-19. Study-wide context: Specimens from acute and convalescent COVID-19 originated in the United States, Italy and Spain.

How the authors handled the data: Estimation of nucleated cell counts was performed using reference gene primer amplification. Here immunoSEQ multiplex PCR was the method, and the copy in TCRdb shows in-frame clones only, minus some. The DNA was the basis for D and trimming; V, J and clone size are from that table. The table has 150,000 to 200,000 clones, just under 90% seen once; the top ten hold under 15%. The TCR originated in a woman in her 70s with COVID-19, enrolled during active disease. Source material: peripheral blood.

The CDR3 DNA reads as TGTGCCAGCAGTCGGACAGGTGGAGGTTCACCCCTCCACTTT. It codes for CASSRTGGGSPLHF. V and J are TRBV25-1 and TRBJ1-6; 7 bases map to TRBD1. V lost 5 bases, J lost 9 bases, and 7 bases stayed unmatched. The CDR3 is 14 amino acids. CDR1 MGHDK and CDR2 SYGVNS come from the germline V gene.